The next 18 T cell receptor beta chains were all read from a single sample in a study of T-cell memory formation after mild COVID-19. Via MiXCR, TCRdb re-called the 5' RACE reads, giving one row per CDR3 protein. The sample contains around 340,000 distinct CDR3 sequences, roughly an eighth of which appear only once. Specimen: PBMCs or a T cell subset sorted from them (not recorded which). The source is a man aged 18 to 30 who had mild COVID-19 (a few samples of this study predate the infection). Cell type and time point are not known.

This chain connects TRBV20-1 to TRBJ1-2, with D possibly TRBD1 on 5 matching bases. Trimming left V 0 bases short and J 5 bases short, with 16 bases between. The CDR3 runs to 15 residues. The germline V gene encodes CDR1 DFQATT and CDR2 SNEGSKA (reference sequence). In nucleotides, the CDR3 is TGCAGTGCTAGAGATCTCAGGGAACCGAGGTATGGCTACACCTTC. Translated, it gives CSARDLREPRYGYTF.

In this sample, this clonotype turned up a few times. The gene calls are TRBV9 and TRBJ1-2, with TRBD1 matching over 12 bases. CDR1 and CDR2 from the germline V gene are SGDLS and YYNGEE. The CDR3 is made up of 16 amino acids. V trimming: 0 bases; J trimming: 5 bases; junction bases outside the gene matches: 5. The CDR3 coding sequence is TGTGCCAGCAGCGTAGCTGGGACAGGGGGCGCGTATGGCTACACCTTC. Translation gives CASSVAGTGGAYGYTF.

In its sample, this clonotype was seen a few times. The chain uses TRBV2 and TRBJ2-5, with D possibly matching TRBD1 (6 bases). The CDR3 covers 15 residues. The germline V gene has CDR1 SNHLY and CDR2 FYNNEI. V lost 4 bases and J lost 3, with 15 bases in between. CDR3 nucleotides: TGTGCCAGCAGTGCAACAGGGATCGTCGAAGAGACCCAGTACTTC. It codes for CASSATGIVEETQYF.

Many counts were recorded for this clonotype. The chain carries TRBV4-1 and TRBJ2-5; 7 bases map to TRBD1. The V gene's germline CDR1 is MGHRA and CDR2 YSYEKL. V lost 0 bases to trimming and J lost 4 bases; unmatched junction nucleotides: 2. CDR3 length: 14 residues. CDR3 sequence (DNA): TGCGCCAGCAGCCAAGACCCAGGGGGAGAGACCCAGTACTTC. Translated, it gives CASSQDPGGETQYF.

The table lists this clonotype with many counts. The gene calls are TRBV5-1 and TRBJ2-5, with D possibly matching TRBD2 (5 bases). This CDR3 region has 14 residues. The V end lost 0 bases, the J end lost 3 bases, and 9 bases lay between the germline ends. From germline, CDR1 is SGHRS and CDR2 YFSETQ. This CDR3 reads CASSLGGPKETQYF. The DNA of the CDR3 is TGCGCCAGCAGCTTGGGCGGGCCGAAAGAGACCCAGTACTTC.

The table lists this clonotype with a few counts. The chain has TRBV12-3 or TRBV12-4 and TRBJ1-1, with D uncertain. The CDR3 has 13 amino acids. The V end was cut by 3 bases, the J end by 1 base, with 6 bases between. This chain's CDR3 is CASSFNTNTEAFF. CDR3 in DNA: TGTGCCAGCAGTTTTAACACGAACACTGAAGCTTTCTTT.

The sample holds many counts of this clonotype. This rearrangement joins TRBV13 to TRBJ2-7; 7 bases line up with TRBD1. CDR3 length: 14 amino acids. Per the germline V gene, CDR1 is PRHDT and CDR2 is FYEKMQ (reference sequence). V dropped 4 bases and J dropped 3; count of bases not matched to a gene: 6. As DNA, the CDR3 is TGTGCCAGCAGCTCTCGGGACAGAGACTACGAGCAGTACGTC. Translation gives CASSSRDRDYEQYV.

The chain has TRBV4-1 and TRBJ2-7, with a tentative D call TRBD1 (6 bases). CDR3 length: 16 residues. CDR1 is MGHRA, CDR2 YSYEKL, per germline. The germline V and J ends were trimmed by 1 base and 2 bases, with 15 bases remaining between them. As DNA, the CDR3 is TGCGCCAGCAGCCAAGGGTGGACAGCGAATACCTACGAGCAGTACTTC. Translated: CASSQGWTANTYEQYF.

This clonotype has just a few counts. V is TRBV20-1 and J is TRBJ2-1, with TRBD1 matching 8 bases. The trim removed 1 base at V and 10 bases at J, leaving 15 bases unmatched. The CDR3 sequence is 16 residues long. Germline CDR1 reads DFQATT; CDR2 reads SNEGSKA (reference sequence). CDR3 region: CSARAGGVPVLREQFF. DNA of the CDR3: TGCAGTGCTAGAGCAGGGGGCGTACCCGTCCTTAGGGAGCAGTTCTTC.

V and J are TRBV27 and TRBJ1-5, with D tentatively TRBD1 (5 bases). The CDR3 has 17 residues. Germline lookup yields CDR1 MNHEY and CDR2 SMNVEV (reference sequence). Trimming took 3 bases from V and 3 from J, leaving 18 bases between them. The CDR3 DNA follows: TGTGCCAGCAGTTTGCGATCAGGGTTGGCGGTCAATCAGCCCCAGCATTTT. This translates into CASSLRSGLAVNQPQHF.

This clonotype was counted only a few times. The DNA of the CDR3 is TGTGCCAGCAGCTTAGGCGGGACAGGGGGATATACGCAGTATTTT. Its protein product is CASSLGGTGGYTQYF. This sequence joins TRBV7-2 and TRBJ2-3; 11 bases line up with TRBD1. This CDR3 contains 15 residues. The V segment lost 1 base and the J segment 7 bases; nucleotides outside the gene matches: 4. Per the germline V gene, CDR1 is SGHTA and CDR2 is FQGNSA.

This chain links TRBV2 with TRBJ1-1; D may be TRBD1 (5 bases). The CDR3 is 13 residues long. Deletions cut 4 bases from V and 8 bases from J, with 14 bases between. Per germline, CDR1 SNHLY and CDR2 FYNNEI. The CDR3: CASSGDVQGEAFF. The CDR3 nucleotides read TGTGCCAGCAGTGGGGACGTACAAGGAGAAGCTTTCTTT.

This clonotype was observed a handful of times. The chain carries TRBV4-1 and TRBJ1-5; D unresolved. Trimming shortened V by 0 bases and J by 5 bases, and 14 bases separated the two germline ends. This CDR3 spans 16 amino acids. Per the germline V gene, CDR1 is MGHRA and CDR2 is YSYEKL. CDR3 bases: TGCGCCAGCAGCCAAGATTCCCCGGGTATGGATCAGCCCCAGCATTTT. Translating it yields CASSQDSPGMDQPQHF.

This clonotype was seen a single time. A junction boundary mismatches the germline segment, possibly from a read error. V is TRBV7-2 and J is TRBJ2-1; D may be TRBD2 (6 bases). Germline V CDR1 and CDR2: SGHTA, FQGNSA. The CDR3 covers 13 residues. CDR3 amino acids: CASSVRVSGTPVF. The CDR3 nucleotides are TGTGCCAGCAGCGTTCGTGTTTCCGGGACTCCGGTCTTC.

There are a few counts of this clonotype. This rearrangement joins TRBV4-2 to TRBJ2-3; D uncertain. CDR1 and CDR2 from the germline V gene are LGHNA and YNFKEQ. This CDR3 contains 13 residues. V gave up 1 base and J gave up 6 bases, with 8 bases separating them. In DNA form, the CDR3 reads TGTGCCAGCAGCCAAGCTCAGGTGGATACGCAGTATTTT. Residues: CASSQAQVDTQYF.

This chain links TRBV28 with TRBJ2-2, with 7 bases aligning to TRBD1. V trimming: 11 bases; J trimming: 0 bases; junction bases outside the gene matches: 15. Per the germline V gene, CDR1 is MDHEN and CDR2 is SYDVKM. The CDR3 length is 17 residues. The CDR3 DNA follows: TGTGCCGTTCGACAGGGTTGGGGAAGTCCGAACACCGGGGAGCTGTTTTTT. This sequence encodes CAVRQGWGSPNTGELFF.

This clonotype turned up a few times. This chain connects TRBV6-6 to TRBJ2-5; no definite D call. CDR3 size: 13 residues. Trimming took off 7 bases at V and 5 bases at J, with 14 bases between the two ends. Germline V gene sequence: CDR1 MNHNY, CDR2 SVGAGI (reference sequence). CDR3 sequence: CASMPQPGETQYF. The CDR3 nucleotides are TGTGCCAGCATGCCACAGCCTGGGGAGACCCAGTACTTC.

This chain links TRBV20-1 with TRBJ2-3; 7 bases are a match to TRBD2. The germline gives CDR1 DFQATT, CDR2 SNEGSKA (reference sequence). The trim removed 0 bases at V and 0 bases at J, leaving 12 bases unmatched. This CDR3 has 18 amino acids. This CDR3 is CSARDDSSASGSTDTQYF. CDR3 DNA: TGCAGTGCTAGAGATGATTCCTCGGCTAGCGGTAGCACAGATACGCAGTATTTT.